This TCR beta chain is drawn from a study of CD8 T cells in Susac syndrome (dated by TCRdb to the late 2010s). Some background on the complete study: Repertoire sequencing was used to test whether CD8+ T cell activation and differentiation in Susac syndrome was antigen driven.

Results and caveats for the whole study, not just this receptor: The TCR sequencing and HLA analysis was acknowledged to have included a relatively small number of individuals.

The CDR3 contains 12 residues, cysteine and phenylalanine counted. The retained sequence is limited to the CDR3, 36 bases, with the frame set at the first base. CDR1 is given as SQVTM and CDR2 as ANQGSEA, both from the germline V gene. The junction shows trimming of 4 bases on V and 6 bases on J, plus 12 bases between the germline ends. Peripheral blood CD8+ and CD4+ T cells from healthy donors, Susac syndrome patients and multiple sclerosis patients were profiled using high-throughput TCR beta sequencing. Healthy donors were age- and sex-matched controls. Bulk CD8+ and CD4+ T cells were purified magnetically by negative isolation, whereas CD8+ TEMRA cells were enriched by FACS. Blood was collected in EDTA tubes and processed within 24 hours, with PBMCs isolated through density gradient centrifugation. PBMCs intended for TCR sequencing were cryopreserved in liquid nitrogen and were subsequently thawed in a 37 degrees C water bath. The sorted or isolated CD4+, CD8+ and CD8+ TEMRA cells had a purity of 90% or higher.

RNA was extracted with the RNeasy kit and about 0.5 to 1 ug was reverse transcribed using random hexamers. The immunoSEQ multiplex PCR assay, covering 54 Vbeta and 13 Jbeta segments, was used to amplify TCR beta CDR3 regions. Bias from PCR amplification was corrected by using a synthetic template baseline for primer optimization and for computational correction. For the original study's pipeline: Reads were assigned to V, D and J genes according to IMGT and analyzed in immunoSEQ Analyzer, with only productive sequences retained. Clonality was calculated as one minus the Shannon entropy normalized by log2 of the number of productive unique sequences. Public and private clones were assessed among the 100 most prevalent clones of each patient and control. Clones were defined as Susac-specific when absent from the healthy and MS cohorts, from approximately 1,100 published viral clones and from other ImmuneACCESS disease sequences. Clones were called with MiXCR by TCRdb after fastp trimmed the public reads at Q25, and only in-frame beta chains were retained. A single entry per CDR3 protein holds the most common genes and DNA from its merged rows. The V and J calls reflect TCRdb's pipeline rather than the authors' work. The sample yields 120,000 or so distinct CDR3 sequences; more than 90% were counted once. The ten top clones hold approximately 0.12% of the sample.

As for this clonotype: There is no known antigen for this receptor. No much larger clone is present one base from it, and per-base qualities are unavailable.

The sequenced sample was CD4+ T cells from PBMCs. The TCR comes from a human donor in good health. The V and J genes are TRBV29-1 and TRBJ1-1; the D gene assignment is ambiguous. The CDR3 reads CSVGRDQAEAFF. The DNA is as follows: TGCAGCGTTGGCCGAGACCAGGCTGAAGCTTTCTTT.